The clone carrying this T cell receptor beta chain was seen only a few times. Its target is unknown. TCRdb reprocessed the RT-PCR reads with MiXCR, giving one entry per CDR3 protein. The sample lists about half a million distinct CDR3 sequences; 25% were seen once. The sample is drawn from a study of response to subunit inactivated influenza vaccine. Study-level points and caveats: Few new T cells, the authors suggested, are recruited by each seasonal influenza vaccination.

With 6 bases clipped from V and 3 bases from J, the junction kept 7 bases outside the gene matches. The CDR3 spans 15 residues. The starting material was CD4+ T cells sorted from PBMCs, obtained 5 days after vaccination. The V gene is TRBV12-3 or TRBV12-4, the J gene TRBJ2-7, with 11 nucleotides matching TRBD2. This receptor was taken from a man aged 45-60 years who received an inactivated influenza vaccine. The CDR3 loop reads CASSPTSGKFYEQYF. CDR3 sequence (DNA): TGTGCCAGCAGCCCGACTAGCGGGAAATTCTACGAGCAGTACTTC.